Listed below are T cell receptor beta chains from one sample, sequenced in a study of response to subunit inactivated influenza vaccine. TCRdb re-analysed the RT-PCR reads in MiXCR, keeping a single row per CDR3 protein. The profile shows about 170,000 distinct CDR3 sequences, approximately 11% of them singletons. Sample: CD8+ T cells sorted from PBMCs, taken around 25 months after vaccination. These receptors originate from a man between 50 and 69 years old who received an inactivated influenza vaccine. Both conserved end residues are trimmed from each CDR3.

j_gene	v_gene	CDR3aa
TRBJ2-3	TRBV20-1	SPDGDTYTDTQY
TRBJ2-1	TRBV3-1	ASSQDQREGNEQF
TRBJ2-7	TRBV10-3	AISDQGSYEQY
TRBJ2-7	TRBV12-3/TRBV12-4	ASSPRDRLLYEQY
TRBJ2-1	TRBV4-1	ASSQVPAGGNEQF
TRBJ2-7	TRBV5-1	ASSWGQHYEQY
TRBJ2-2	TRBV25-1	ASRPRTGPTGELF
TRBJ1-1	TRBV5-1	ASSLTGTGDNTEAF
TRBJ2-1	TRBV27	ASSLGSGLSSYNEQF
TRBJ2-5	TRBV5-6	ASSAGTGILKTQY
TRBJ2-2	TRBV9	ASRNGTSGTGELF
TRBJ1-6	TRBV28	ASSLWDTRGPAPLH
TRBJ1-2	TRBV29-1	SVATGGFYGYT
TRBJ2-3	TRBV7-9	ASSFLGHSGTDTQY
TRBJ2-7	TRBV15	ATSRVSTYEQY
TRBJ2-3	TRBV20-1	SASTLWIAGGADTQY
TRBJ1-1	TRBV20-1	SARDADTEAF
TRBJ1-1	TRBV20-1	SARTGLNTEAF
TRBJ1-2	TRBV4-1	ASSQGKSNYGYT
TRBJ2-7	TRBV20-1	SSSPTGTGPYEQY
TRBJ2-7	TRBV13	ASSLASGGLIYEQY
TRBJ1-1	TRBV12-3/TRBV12-4	ASSLARPEAF
TRBJ1-6	TRBV12-3/TRBV12-4	ASRQGSGPLH
TRBJ1-2	TRBV19	ASGPNYGYI